One sample yielded the 19 T cell receptor beta chains listed below, sequenced in a study. MiXCR, run by TCRdb on the RT-PCR reads, gives a single entry per CDR3 protein. This repertoire shows hundreds of thousands of distinct CDR3 sequences, 13% to 15% found once; its top ten account for 3.6%. Sequencing was performed on memory CD4+ T cells from blood. Receptor source: a female donor in good health, serving as a healthy control.

This clonotype was detected only a few times. The V gene is TRBV4-3, the J gene TRBJ2-2; D is ambiguous. Germline CDR1 and CDR2: LGHNA and YSLEER. The V and J ends lost 0 bases and 0 bases respectively, with 11 bases between them. The CDR3 has 17 amino acids. The CDR3 bases are TGCGCCAGCAGCCAAGATCTAACCCTTACGAACACCGGGGAGCTGTTTTTT. Residues: CASSQDLTLTNTGELFF.

This clonotype was recorded a few times. J is TRBJ1-3 and V is TRBV5-5, with no clear D. The V gene lost 0 bases and the J gene lost 6 bases, with 13 bases spanning the gap. CDR3 length: 15 amino acids. Per the germline V gene, CDR1 is SGHKS and CDR2 is YYEKEE (reference sequence). CDR3 residues: CASSLGDWEANTIYF. In nucleotides, the CDR3 is TGTGCCAGCAGCTTGGGGGATTGGGAAGCAAACACCATATATTTT.

The chain uses TRBV18 and TRBJ2-5; D gene ambiguous. This CDR3 is built from 14 residues. Trimming took 3 bases from V and 1 from J, leaving 9 bases between them. In germline, CDR1 is KGHSH, CDR2 LQKENI. Written as DNA, the CDR3 is TGTGCCAGCTCACCGGGGATTATCCAAGAGACCCAGTACTTC. Translation gives CASSPGIIQETQYF. Supplemented by reference TRBV18 and TRBJ2-5, the full variable domain reads NAGVMQNPRHLVRRRGQEARLRCSPMKGHSHVYWYRQLPEEGLKFMVYLQKENIIDESGMPKERFSAEFPKEGPSILRIQQVVRGDSAAYFCASSPGIIQETQYFGPGTRLLVL.

The rearrangement joins TRBV19 to TRBJ1-1; no clear D gene. The ends were cut back, 6 bases at V and 1 base at J, with 18 bases in the middle. The CDR3 contains 16 residues. Looked up from germline, CDR1 is LNHDA and CDR2 is SQIVND (reference sequence). CDR3 sequence (DNA): TGTGCCAGTAGAGATTTATTCTTTGGAGGGAACACTGAAGCTTTCTTT. Its translation: CASRDLFFGGNTEAFF.

This chain's CDR3 is CASSIGDHRQNTEAFF. The CDR3 nucleotides are TGCGCCAGCAGTATCGGCGACCACCGTCAGAACACTGAAGCTTTCTTT. The V call is TRBV5-1, the J call TRBJ1-1; D remains unclear. The CDR3 is made up of 16 amino acids. V shed 5 bases and J shed 1 base, with 18 bases lying between them. The germline gives CDR1 SGHRS, CDR2 YFSETQ.

This clonotype showed up many times. DNA of the CDR3: TGTGCCAGCCGGGGAGGTAACACTGAAGCTTTCTTT. It encodes CASRGGNTEAFF. The chain carries TRBV6-5 and TRBJ1-1; D remains unclear. The V and J ends lost 8 bases and 2 bases respectively, with 9 bases between them. CDR3 length equals 12 residues. Germline V CDR1 and CDR2: MNHEY, SVGAGI.

V and J are TRBV20-1 and TRBJ2-7; D is uncertain. Trimming stripped 0 bases from V and 3 bases from J, with 9 bases between. CDR3 length: 13 amino acids. Germline V gene data show CDR1 as DFQATT and CDR2 as SNEGSKA (reference sequence). The CDR3 reads CSARDPAGYEQYF. The CDR3 region has the DNA TGCAGTGCTAGAGACCCGGCAGGCTACGAGCAGTACTTC.

This clonotype was observed at least ten times. The gene calls are TRBV30 and TRBJ2-3, with D tentatively TRBD2 (6 bases). This CDR3 comprises 13 residues. V lost 1 base to trimming and J lost 4 bases, with 9 bases between them. Germline lookup yields CDR1 GTSNPN and CDR2 SVGIG (reference sequence). As DNA, the CDR3 is TGTGCCTGGAGTGGGGGGGACGCAGATACGCAGTATTTT. Its translation is CAWSGGDADTQYF.

This clonotype was observed at least ten times. The gene calls are TRBV6-2 or TRBV6-3 and TRBJ2-5; TRBD2 might be the D (5 bases). V was trimmed by 2 bases and J by 5 bases, leaving 12 bases between them. This CDR3 comprises 14 residues. The germline CDR1 and CDR2 sequences are MNHEY and SVGEGT. In nucleotides, the CDR3 is TGTGCCAGCAGTTACGGCACAGCGGTGGAGACCCAGTACTTC. It codes for CASSYGTAVETQYF.

The chain employs TRBV18 and TRBJ1-2; D is perhaps TRBD1 (5 bases). Trimming pared 3 bases from V and 4 bases from J, leaving 12 bases between. CDR1 and CDR2 from the germline V gene are KGHSH and LQKENI. This CDR3 has 14 residues. Written as DNA, the CDR3 is TGTGCCAGCTCACCCTCCGGGACCCGCTATGGCTACACCTTC. This encodes CASSPSGTRYGYTF.

This chain connects TRBV21-1 to TRBJ2-3; the D call TRBD2 from the table was never checked on the DNA. TRBV21-1 is a recognized pseudogene. The CDR3 runs to 12 residues. The DNA for the CDR3 is TGTGCCAGCAGCCCTGGAGGTAGTCCGCAGTATTTT. This encodes CASSPGGSPQYF.

This clonotype was seen a few times. V and J are TRBV12-3 or TRBV12-4 and TRBJ1-6; possibly TRBD1 for D (5 bases). With 1 base removed from V and 7 bases from J, the gap between germline ends came to 11 bases. There are 15 residues in the CDR3. The chain's CDR3 is CASSLGGARNSPLHF. Here the CDR3 DNA reads TGTGCCAGCAGTTTAGGGGGCGCAAGGAATTCACCCCTCCACTTT.

The chain recombines TRBV7-2 with TRBJ2-3, with TRBD2 matching 12 bases. This CDR3 is 16 amino acids long. The V gene end was trimmed by 3 bases and the J gene end by 3 bases; junction bases not matched to a gene: 4. Germline V gene sequence: CDR1 SGHTA, CDR2 FQGNSA. The CDR3 bases are TGTGCCAGCAGCTTCACTAGCGGGAGGCTAACAGATACGCAGTATTTT. This sequence encodes CASSFTSGRLTDTQYF.

V gene TRBV6-1 combines with J gene TRBJ2-4, with D unresolved. V lost 2 bases to trimming and J lost 0 bases, with 11 bases between them. CDR1 and CDR2 from the germline V gene are MNHNS and SASEGT. The CDR3 extends over 16 amino acids. The CDR3 spells CASSEQLTLAKNIQYF. CDR3 coding DNA: TGTGCCAGCAGTGAACAGCTAACTCTAGCCAAAAACATTCAGTACTTC.

This clonotype has only a few counts. The CDR3 bases are TGCAGCGCTGTCAAAGAGACCCAGTACTTC. It specifies CSAVKETQYF. The rearrangement uses TRBV29-1 and TRBJ2-5; D is ambiguous. The V gene's germline CDR1 is SQVTM and CDR2 ANQGSEA. This CDR3 spans 10 amino acids. The V end lost 7 bases, the J end lost 3 bases, and 6 bases lay between the germline ends.

This clonotype was observed a handful of times. This chain uses TRBV6-5 with TRBJ1-1; D might be TRBD1 (5 bases). The CDR3 totals 15 residues. V gave up 7 bases and J gave up 1 base, with 16 bases separating them. Germline values: CDR1 MNHEY, CDR2 SVGAGI. The CDR3 DNA reads TGTGCCAGCACGCACTTCGGGACCCCGAACACTGAAGCTTTCTTT. It encodes CASTHFGTPNTEAFF.

The CDR3 here is CASSGGGLAGVYEQYF. CDR3 nucleotide sequence: TGTGCCAGCAGCGGAGGGGGGCTAGCGGGAGTCTACGAGCAGTACTTC. V is TRBV5-4 and J is TRBJ2-7; TRBD2 matches at 10 bases. The V and J ends lost 4 bases and 3 bases, in that order; junction bases with no gene match: 10. This CDR3 has 16 amino acids. Germline V gene data show CDR1 as SGHNT and CDR2 as YYREEE (reference sequence).

This clonotype was counted ten times or more. The chain employs TRBV20-1 and TRBJ1-3; the match to TRBD1 covers 7 bases. CDR1 is DFQATT, CDR2 SNEGSKA, per germline (reference sequence). After removal of 6 bases from V and 2 bases from J, the junction contained 10 bases not matched to a gene. The length of the CDR3 is 15 residues. Here the CDR3 reads CSAWTGEGPGNTIYF. CDR3 sequence (DNA): TGCAGTGCCTGGACAGGTGAAGGTCCTGGAAACACCATATATTTT.

The J gene is TRBJ1-2, the V gene TRBV9, with a possible D match to TRBD1 (6 bases). The germline CDR1 and CDR2 sequences are SGDLS and YYNGEE. This CDR3 region has 14 residues. The ends were cut back, 3 bases at V and 2 bases at J, with 11 bases in the middle. CDR3 bases: TGTGCCAGCAGCGAGGGAACAGGGAACTATGGCTACACCTTC. Amino acid sequence: CASSEGTGNYGYTF.